This T cell receptor beta chain originates from a study of T cell responses to AZD1222 COVID-19 vaccine. Regarding the study as a whole: Receipt of two AZD1222 doses was followed by a rise in Spike-specific TCR breadth and depth.

Libraries were prepared by immunoSEQ multiplex PCR; TCRdb keeps only in-frame clonotypes and omits some of them. The data contain some 110,000 clones, about 86% of them singletons. Pooling of second doses given at about 4 or about 12 weeks was done. In the case of this clone: What it binds is unknown.

The starting material was peripheral blood, obtained 28 days after the second AZD1222 dose. This receptor was obtained from an adult who received the AZD1222 COVID-19 vaccine.

The CDR3 DNA sequence: TGTGCCAGCAGCTCAATAGGACAGGGGAACACTGAAGCTTTCTTT. Translation: CASSSIGQGNTEAFF. The chain combines TRBV11-2 with TRBJ1-1, with TRBD1 matching 8 bases. The V and J ends lost 4 bases and 1 base, in that order; junction bases with no gene match: 5. Germline CDR1 and CDR2: SGHAT and FQNNGV. The CDR3 loop spans 15 amino acids.